The source of this T cell receptor beta chain is a study of radiotherapy plus CTLA-4 blockade in lung cancer. Libraries were prepared by immunoSEQ multiplex PCR; TCRdb keeps only in-frame clonotypes and omits some of them. The sample yields 70,000 to 90,000 clones, 60% to 85% seen once. The CDR3 consists of 13 residues. Looked up from germline, CDR1 is SGHTA and CDR2 is FQGNSA. The sample in question was peripheral blood, obtained from a patient treated with radiotherapy plus ipilimumab. The genes are TRBV7-2 and TRBJ2-5; TRBD2 might be the D (6 bases). The J call is in doubt because the DNA end fits TRBJ2-7 better. This receptor was obtained from a human donor with non-small cell lung cancer whose response to radiotherapy plus ipilimumab could not be evaluated. Some clones in this sample may be carry-over from other donors' samples. CDR3 sequence reads: CASSNRETYEQYF. DNA for the CDR3: TGTGCCAGCAGCAACCGGGAGACCTACGAGCAGTACTTC.